The source of this TCR beta chain is a study of T cell responses to AZD1222 COVID-19 vaccine. Study-level results: The donor cohort was predominantly white British with a female majority, and clonal diversity may have been underestimated.

Germline V gene data show CDR1 as SEHNR and CDR2 as FQNEAQ (reference sequence). CDR3 length equals 13 residues. The V end was cut by 1 base, the J end by 6 bases, with 9 bases between. Assay used: immunoSEQ multiplex PCR; TCRdb lists only in-frame clones, some missing. The sample gives tens of thousands of clones, about three quarters of which show up once; roughly 7% is in the top ten. To note about this clone: As yet, its antigen is unknown.

This chain connects TRBV7-9 to TRBJ1-2; D not resolved. The source of this sequence is an adult in good health. Sample: peripheral blood, taken on day 0 of AZD1222 vaccination. The CDR3, as DNA: TGTGCCAGCAGCTTAGTCCAGAACCATGGCTACACCTTC. Protein sequence: CASSLVQNHGYTF.